The 28 T cell receptor beta chains listed next were all sequenced from one sample in a study of human T cells and chemical hapten exposure. Time point noted: patch test 3, about 24 weeks after DPC sensitization. Indicated treatment: therapeutic diphenylcyclopropenone sensitization with weekly scalp DPC. TCRdb processed the RACE reads anew with MiXCR; each CDR3 protein has one entry. This table holds roughly 100,000 distinct CDR3 sequences, roughly a third found once. This sample comprised whole blood, obtained in connection with sensitization to the hapten diphenylcyclopropenone (DPC). These receptors all come from a man aged 35 to 55 with alopecia areata. Some clones in this sample may be carry-over from other donors' samples.

The rearrangement uses TRBV2 and TRBJ2-7; D is unresolved. The CDR3 runs to 14 residues. Trimming took 7 bases from V and 3 from J, leaving 16 bases between them. CDR1 is SNHLY and CDR2 is FYNNEI in the germline V gene. The chain's CDR3 is CASMYAGNNYEQYV. The CDR3, as DNA: TGTGCCAGCATGTATGCCGGAAATAACTACGAGCAGTACGTC.

The chain employs TRBV6-2 or TRBV6-3 and TRBJ2-5; D gene uncertain. The CDR3 is 14 amino acids. V dropped 7 bases and J dropped 5 bases, with 17 bases sitting between them. The V gene's germline CDR1 is MNHEY and CDR2 SVGEGT. CDR3 residues: CASNAAEPGETQYF. The CDR3 bases are TGTGCCAGCAACGCCGCTGAACCCGGGGAGACCCAGTACTTC.

V and J are TRBV11-2 and TRBJ2-2; 11 nucleotides line up with TRBD2. Trimming took 4 bases from V and 10 from J; bases not matched to a gene: 11. Per germline, CDR1 SGHAT and CDR2 FQNNGV. There are 16 residues in the CDR3. In DNA form, the CDR3 reads TGTGCCAGCAGCTCATCCCTGACTAGCGGGATGGAGGAGCTGTTTTTT. Translating gives CASSSSLTSGMEELFF.

The V gene is TRBV14, the J gene TRBJ2-7; D not resolved. Trimming cost V 0 bases and J 3 bases, with 3 bases left between them. The length of the CDR3 is 12 residues. CDR1 and CDR2 from the germline V gene are SGHDN and FVKESK. DNA for the CDR3: TGTGCCAGCAGCCAAGAGCACTACGAGCAGTACTTC. Translation gives CASSQEHYEQYF.

The table lists this clonotype with a few counts. V is TRBV20-1 and J is TRBJ1-1; the match to TRBD1 covers 7 bases. Germline lookup yields CDR1 DFQATT and CDR2 SNEGSKA (reference sequence). This CDR3 is built from 15 residues. V was pared by 2 bases and J by 1 base, with 7 bases of the junction left unmatched. Here the CDR3 reads CSARWQGGGNTEAFF. The CDR3 DNA is TGCAGTGCTAGATGGCAGGGGGGAGGGAACACTGAAGCTTTCTTT.

The sample holds a few counts of this clonotype. The chain carries TRBV4-2 and TRBJ2-7; D is undetermined. The CDR3 covers 15 residues. V was pared by 0 bases and J by 3 bases, with 12 bases between. Germline V gene lookup returns CDR1 LGHNA and CDR2 YNFKEQ. The CDR3 here is CASSQDWSTDYEQYF. The CDR3 nucleotides are TGTGCCAGCAGCCAAGATTGGTCTACAGACTACGAGCAGTACTTC.

Of note for this clonotype: One junction end disagrees with the germline gene, perhaps due to a read error. The chain combines TRBV7-7 with TRBJ2-3; 7 bases agree with TRBD1. The germline V gene encodes CDR1 SSHAT and CDR2 FNYEAQ (reference sequence). This CDR3 is 15 amino acids long. The CDR3, as DNA: TGTGCTAGCAGCGATGGGGACAGCGTGGGAGATACGCAGTATTTT. Protein product: CASSDGDSVGDTQYF.

The V gene is TRBV5-4, the J gene TRBJ1-1; no clear D. The germline V gene has CDR1 SGHNT and CDR2 YYREEE (reference sequence). V lost 4 bases and J 2 bases, leaving 12 bases between the germline ends. This CDR3 contains 14 residues. CDR3 loop: CASSKEFTNTEAFF. The CDR3 region has the DNA TGTGCCAGCAGCAAGGAATTCACAAACACTGAAGCTTTCTTT.

The chain joins TRBV7-3 to TRBJ2-1, with TRBD1 matching 9 bases. The CDR3 spans 14 residues. Germline trimming cut 5 bases from V and 10 bases from J; bases unmatched to any gene: 9. Per germline, CDR1 SGHTA and CDR2 FQGTGA. CDR3 sequence reads: CASSPGQGRWEQFF. The CDR3 DNA follows: TGTGCCAGCAGCCCCGGACAGGGGAGATGGGAGCAGTTCTTC.

There are a few counts of this clonotype. The chain uses TRBV25-1 and TRBJ1-1; TRBD1 is a possible D gene (6 bases). CDR1 is MGHDK, CDR2 SYGVNS, per germline. Trimming stripped 11 bases from V and 5 bases from J, with 15 bases between. The CDR3 length is 12 residues. CDR3 bases: TGTGCCTCAAGGGGGGTATGGACTGAAGCTTTCTTT. It specifies CASRGVWTEAFF.

Written as DNA, the CDR3 is TGTGCCAGTAGTCCGGACTCTTCAGAGACCCAGTACTTC. It is translated as CASSPDSSETQYF. This chain joins TRBV19 and TRBJ2-5; possibly TRBD2 for D (5 bases). CDR3 length equals 13 residues. From germline, CDR1 is LNHDA and CDR2 SQIVND (reference sequence). The V end was cut by 5 bases, the J end by 4 bases, with 11 bases between.

This clonotype was seen a few times. The chain has TRBV7-9 and TRBJ2-5; D is undetermined. Germline CDR1 is SEHNR and CDR2 is FQNEAQ (reference sequence). This CDR3 comprises 14 residues. V was shortened by 3 bases and J by 1 base, with 9 bases between the two germline ends. The CDR3 sequence is CASSFTKTQETQYF. The CDR3, as DNA: TGTGCCAGCAGCTTTACCAAGACCCAAGAGACCCAGTACTTC.

The chain joins TRBV9 to TRBJ2-3, with D hard to call. V dropped 4 bases and J dropped 0 bases, with 12 bases sitting between them. This CDR3 contains 15 residues. CDR1 is SGDLS and CDR2 is YYNGEE in the germline V gene. The CDR3, as DNA: TGTGCCAGCAGCCCCCGTCCAGCGAGCACAGATACGCAGTATTTT. Its translation is CASSPRPASTDTQYF.

The chain uses TRBV12-3 or TRBV12-4 and TRBJ2-7; weak D call: TRBD2 (6 bases). The CDR3 covers 15 residues. The V gene lost 9 bases and the J gene lost 3 bases, with 21 bases spanning the gap. The CDR3: CASHTSGGRGYEQYV. Written as DNA, the CDR3 is TGTGCCAGTCACACAAGTGGGGGGAGAGGCTACGAGCAGTACGTC.

The chain couples TRBV5-5 to TRBJ2-5, with 7 bases that match TRBD2. The trim removed 3 bases at V and 0 bases at J, leaving 5 bases unmatched. There are 15 residues in the CDR3. CDR1 and CDR2 (germline): SGHKS, YYEKEE (reference sequence). The CDR3 sequence is CASSWGAGYQETQYF. CDR3 coding DNA: TGTGCCAGCAGCTGGGGAGCGGGGTACCAAGAGACCCAGTACTTC.

The rearrangement uses TRBV2 and TRBJ2-6; either TRBD1 or TRBD2 may supply D (5 bases each). CDR3 size: 14 residues. Germline V lookup: CDR1 SNHLY, CDR2 FYNNEI. V gave up 3 bases and J gave up 3 bases, with 6 bases separating them. The CDR3 DNA sequence: TGTGCCAGCAGTGAGGGGGATGGGGCCAACGTCCTGACTTTC. It translates to CASSEGDGANVLTF.

This chain links TRBV7-9 with TRBJ2-3; 8 nucleotides match TRBD2. Germline V gene lookup returns CDR1 SEHNR and CDR2 FQNEAQ (reference sequence). The CDR3 runs 15 residues. With V trimmed by 5 bases and J by 4 bases, 8 bases remained unmatched. CDR3 sequence: CASSPGLAVPDTQYF. In DNA, the CDR3 is TGTGCCAGCAGCCCCGGACTAGCCGTCCCAGATACGCAGTATTTT.

As regards this clonotype: One end of the junction does not line up with germline, which may come from a read error. The V and J genes are TRBV7-7 and TRBJ2-1; no definite D call. The CDR3 runs to 14 residues. Germline V gives CDR1 SSHAT, CDR2 FNYEAQ (reference sequence). For the CDR3, the DNA is TGTGCTAGCAGCTTAAAGGCAGCGAGCAATGAGCAGTTCTTC. Translating gives CASSLKAASNEQFF. Supplemented by reference TRBV7-7 and TRBJ2-1, the full variable domain reads GAGVSQSPRYKVTKRGQDVTLRCDPISSHATLYWYQQALGQGPEFLTYFNYEAQPDKSGLPSDRFSAERPEGSISTLTIQRTEQRDSAMYRCASSLKAASNEQFFGPGTRLTVL.

A single count supports this clonotype. The J gene is TRBJ2-7, the V gene TRBV12-3 or TRBV12-4, with 8 bases matching TRBD1. Trimming cost V 1 base and J 5 bases; bases outside gene matches: 4. The CDR3 covers 14 residues. CDR3 sequence reads: CASSLGRGLDEQYV. The CDR3 region has the DNA TGTGCCAGCAGTTTAGGCAGGGGGCTCGACGAGCAGTACGTC.

This clonotype has a handful of counts. The CDR3 region is CASSYRPFGGGVLYEQYF. CDR3 coding DNA: TGTGCCAGCAGTTACCGACCCTTCGGGGGCGGGGTACTATACGAGCAGTACTTC. The V gene is TRBV6-5, the J gene TRBJ2-7; D possibly uses TRBD1 or TRBD2 (6 bases each). This CDR3 is 18 amino acids long. Per the germline V gene, CDR1 is MNHEY and CDR2 is SVGAGI. V dropped 2 bases and J dropped 4 bases, with 24 bases sitting between them.

J is TRBJ2-3 and V is TRBV7-6; 10 bases are a match to TRBD2. V shed 0 bases, J shed 4 bases, and the junction held 7 bases outside the gene matches. Germline V gene sequence: CDR1 SGHVS, CDR2 FNYEAQ. This CDR3 spans 17 amino acids. CDR3 in amino acids: CASSLAGSGRAADTQYF. In DNA, the CDR3 is TGTGCCAGCAGCTTAGCTGGAAGCGGGAGGGCCGCAGATACGCAGTATTTT.

The sample holds a few counts of this clonotype. The chain links TRBV29-1 to TRBJ2-5; D gene ambiguous. The germline CDR1 and CDR2 sequences are SQVTM and ANQGSEA. There are 12 residues in the CDR3. Trimming shortened V by 4 bases and J by 0 bases, and 6 bases separated the two germline ends. The CDR3 nucleotides read TGCAGCGTTGCTGCGTACCAAGAGACCCAGTACTTC. This codes for CSVAAYQETQYF.

The gene calls are TRBV20-1 and TRBJ2-1; the D call may be TRBD1 or TRBD2 (5 bases each). In germline, CDR1 is DFQATT, CDR2 SNEGSKA (reference sequence). The CDR3 consists of 10 residues. Deletions cut 3 bases from V and 8 bases from J, with 5 bases between. The CDR3 sequence is CSARGDEQFF. CDR3 coding DNA: TGCAGTGCTAGGGGGGATGAGCAGTTCTTC.

This clonotype has more than one count but fewer than ten. The chain employs TRBV7-2 and TRBJ2-7, with D uncertain. V shed 3 bases and J shed 2 bases, with 11 bases lying between them. CDR1 and CDR2 from the germline V gene are SGHTA and FQGNSA. The CDR3 is 14 amino acids. CDR3 amino acids: CASSLGPGPYEQYV. CDR3 DNA sequence: TGTGCCAGCAGCTTGGGCCCAGGCCCCTACGAGCAGTACGTC.

This clonotype was seen a few times. The chain couples TRBV14 to TRBJ2-3, with a weak D call TRBD2 (5 bases). Germline V gene sequence: CDR1 SGHDN, CDR2 FVKESK. The V and J ends lost 1 base and 8 bases respectively, with 16 bases between them. The CDR3 runs 15 residues. The CDR3 nucleotides read TGTGCCAGCAGCCAAGCTATGCTAGTTGGAGGTACGCAGTATTTT. It specifies CASSQAMLVGGTQYF. The full variable domain, its missing parts supplied by reference TRBV14 and TRBJ2-3, is EAGVTQFPSHSVIEKGQTVTLRCDPISGHDNLYWYRRVMGKEIKFLLHFVKESKQDESGMPNNRFLAERTGGTYSTLKVQPAELEDSGVYFCASSQAMLVGGTQYFGPGTRLTVL.

The V gene is TRBV29-1, the J gene TRBJ1-4; tentative D call: TRBD1 (5 bases). The CDR3 is 15 amino acids. Trimming stripped 3 bases from V and 7 bases from J, with 18 bases between. Per the germline V gene, CDR1 is SQVTM and CDR2 is ANQGSEA. The CDR3 protein is CSVDIWGAGSEKLFF. CDR3 DNA sequence: TGCAGCGTTGATATTTGGGGCGCGGGGAGTGAAAAACTGTTTTTT.

In DNA form, the CDR3 reads TGCAGTGCTTTCCGCGGGGACGGACGTAGCAATCAGCCCCAGCATTTT. It is translated as CSAFRGDGRSNQPQHF. The V gene is TRBV20-1, the J gene TRBJ1-5, with a possible D match to TRBD1 (5 bases). Germline V CDR1 and CDR2: DFQATT, SNEGSKA (reference sequence). V lost 5 bases and J lost 0, with 17 bases in between. The CDR3 is made up of 16 amino acids.

This clonotype is medium-sized by share. The chain carries TRBV29-1 and TRBJ2-3; D may be TRBD1 or TRBD2 (5 bases each). The V end was cut by 3 bases, the J end by 2 bases, with 12 bases between. This CDR3 is 14 amino acids long. CDR1 is SQVTM and CDR2 is ANQGSEA in the germline V gene. CDR3 amino acids: CSVDSGPNTDTQYF. The CDR3, as DNA: TGCAGCGTTGATTCGGGGCCCAACACAGATACGCAGTATTTT.